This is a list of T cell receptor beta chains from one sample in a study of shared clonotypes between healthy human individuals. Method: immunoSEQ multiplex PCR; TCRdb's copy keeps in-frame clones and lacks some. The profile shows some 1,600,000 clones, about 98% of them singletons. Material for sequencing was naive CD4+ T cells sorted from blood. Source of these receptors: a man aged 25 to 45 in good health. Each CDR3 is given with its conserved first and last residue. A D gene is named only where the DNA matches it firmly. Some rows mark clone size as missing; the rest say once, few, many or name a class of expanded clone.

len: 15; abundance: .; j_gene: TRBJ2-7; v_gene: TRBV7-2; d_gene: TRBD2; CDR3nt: TGTGCCAGCAGCTTACAAGCGGGAGTCATCTACGAGCAGTACTTC; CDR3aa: CASSLQAGVIYEQYF
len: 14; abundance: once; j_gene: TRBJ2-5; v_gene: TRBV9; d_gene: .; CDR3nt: TGTGCCAGCAGCGCGTCTCAGGGGTCCGAGACCCAGTACTTC; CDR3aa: CASSASQGSETQYF
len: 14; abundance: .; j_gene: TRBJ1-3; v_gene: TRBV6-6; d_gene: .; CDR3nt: TGTGCCAGCAGTCTGGTCATCTCTGGAAACACCATATATTTT; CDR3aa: CASSLVISGNTIYF
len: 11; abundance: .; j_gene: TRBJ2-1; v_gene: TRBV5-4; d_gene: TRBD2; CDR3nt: TGTGCCAGCAGCTCCGGGACTAAGCAGTTCTTC; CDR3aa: CASSSGTKQFF
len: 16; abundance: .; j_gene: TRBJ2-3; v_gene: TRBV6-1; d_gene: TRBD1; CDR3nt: TGTGCCAGCAGTGAAATGGTCAGGGGGCGGACAGATACGCAGTATTTT; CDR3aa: CASSEMVRGRTDTQYF
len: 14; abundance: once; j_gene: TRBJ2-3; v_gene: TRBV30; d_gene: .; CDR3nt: TGTGCCTGGAGAACCGGGAGATCGACAGATACGCAGTATTTT; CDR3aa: CAWRTGRSTDTQYF
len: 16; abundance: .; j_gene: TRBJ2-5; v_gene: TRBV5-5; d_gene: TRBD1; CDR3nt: TGTGCCAGCAGCTTGGGGAGGACAGGGGGCGGGGAGACCCAGTACTTC; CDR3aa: CASSLGRTGGGETQYF
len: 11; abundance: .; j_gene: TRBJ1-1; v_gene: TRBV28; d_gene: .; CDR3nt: TGTGCCAGCAGTTTGAGGGATGAAGCTTTCTTT; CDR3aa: CASSLRDEAFF
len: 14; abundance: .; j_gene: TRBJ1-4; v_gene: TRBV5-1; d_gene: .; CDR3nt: TGCGCCAGCAGCTTGAAGGGGGATGGTGAAAAACTGTTTTTT; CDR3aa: CASSLKGDGEKLFF
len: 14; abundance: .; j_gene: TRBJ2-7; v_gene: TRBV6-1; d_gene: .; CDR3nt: TGTGCCAGCAGTGAAGTCTTGCGGTCCTACGAGCAGTACTTC; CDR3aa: CASSEVLRSYEQYF
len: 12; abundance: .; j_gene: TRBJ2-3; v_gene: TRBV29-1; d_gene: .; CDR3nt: TGCAGCGTTGGGGAAGGAGCGGATACGCAGTATTTT; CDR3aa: CSVGEGADTQYF
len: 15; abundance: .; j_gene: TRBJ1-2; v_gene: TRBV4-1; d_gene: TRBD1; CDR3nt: TGCGCCAGCAGCCAACCCCGGGACAGGGTCCGTGGCTACACCTTC; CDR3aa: CASSQPRDRVRGYTF
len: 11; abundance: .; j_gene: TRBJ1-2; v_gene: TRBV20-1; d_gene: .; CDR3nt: TGCAGTGCCCCGGAGGGCTATGGCTACACCTTC; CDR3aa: CSAPEGYGYTF
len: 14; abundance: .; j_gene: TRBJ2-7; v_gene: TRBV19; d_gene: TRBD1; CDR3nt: TGTGCCAGTAGTATCTTGACAGGGTCCTACGAGCAGTACTTC; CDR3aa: CASSILTGSYEQYF
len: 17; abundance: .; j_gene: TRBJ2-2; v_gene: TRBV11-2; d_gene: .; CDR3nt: TGTGCCAGCAGCACCCGCCCCATAGCGGTGAACACCGGGGAGCTGTTTTTT; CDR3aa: CASSTRPIAVNTGELFF
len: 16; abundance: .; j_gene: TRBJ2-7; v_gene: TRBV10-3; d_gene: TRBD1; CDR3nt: TGTGCCATCAGTGAAGTTTTCGGACAGGGGTCGGGGGAGCAGTACTTC; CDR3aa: CAISEVFGQGSGEQYF
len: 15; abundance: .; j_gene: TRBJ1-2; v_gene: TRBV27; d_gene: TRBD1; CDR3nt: TGTGCCAGCAGAGCATCAGGGGGCATTAACTATGGCTACACCTTC; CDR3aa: CASRASGGINYGYTF
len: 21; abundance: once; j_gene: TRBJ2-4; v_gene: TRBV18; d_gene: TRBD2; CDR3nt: TGTGCCAGCTCACATACAGGTTCCGGACTAGCTAATTTCTCTGCCAAAAACATTCAGTACTTC; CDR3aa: CASSHTGSGLANFSAKNIQYF
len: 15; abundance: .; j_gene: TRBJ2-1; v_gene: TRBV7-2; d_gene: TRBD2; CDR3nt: TGTGCCAGCAGCCCAACTAGCGGGACCTACAATGAGCAGTTCTTC; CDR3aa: CASSPTSGTYNEQFF
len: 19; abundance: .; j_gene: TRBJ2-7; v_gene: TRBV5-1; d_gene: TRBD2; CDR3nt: TGCGCCAGCAGCTTGGACGGGACTAGCGGGAGCGCGCTCCCTTACGAGCAGTACTTC; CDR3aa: CASSLDGTSGSALPYEQYF
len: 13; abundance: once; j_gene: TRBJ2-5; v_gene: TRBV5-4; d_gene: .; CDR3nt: TGTGCCAGCAGCTTGAGTTTGGGGGAGACCCAGTACTTC; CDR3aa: CASSLSLGETQYF
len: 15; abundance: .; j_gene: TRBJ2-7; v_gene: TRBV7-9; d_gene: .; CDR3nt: TGTGCCAGCAGGTCTGGACGGACGAGCTCCTACGAGCAGTACTTC; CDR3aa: CASRSGRTSSYEQYF
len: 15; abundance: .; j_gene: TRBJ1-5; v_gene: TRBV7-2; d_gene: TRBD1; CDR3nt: TGTGCCAGCAGCTTAGGGACAGGGAAGGGTCAGCCCCAGCATTTT; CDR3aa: CASSLGTGKGQPQHF
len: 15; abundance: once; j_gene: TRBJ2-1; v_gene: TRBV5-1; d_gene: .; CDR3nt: TGCGCCAGCAGCTTGGGGGGCACCCCCTACAATGAGCAGTTCTTC; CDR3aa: CASSLGGTPYNEQFF
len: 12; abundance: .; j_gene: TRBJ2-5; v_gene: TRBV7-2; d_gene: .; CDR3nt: TGTGCCAGCAGCTCGGTTCAAGAGACCCAGTACTTC; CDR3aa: CASSSVQETQYF
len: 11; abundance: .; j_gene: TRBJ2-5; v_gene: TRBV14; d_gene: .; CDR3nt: TGTGCCACCCCACGCCAAGAGACCCAGTACTTC; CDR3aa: CATPRQETQYF
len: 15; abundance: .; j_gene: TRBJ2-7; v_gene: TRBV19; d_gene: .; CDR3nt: TGTGCCAGTAGTATGGCGGCGGGGGCAACCTACGAGCAGTACTTC; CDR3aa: CASSMAAGATYEQYF
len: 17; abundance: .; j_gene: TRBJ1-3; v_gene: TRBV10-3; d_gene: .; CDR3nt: TGTGCCATCAGAAAACCACTGGGGGAGGGGTCTGGAAACACCATATATTTT; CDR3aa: CAIRKPLGEGSGNTIYF
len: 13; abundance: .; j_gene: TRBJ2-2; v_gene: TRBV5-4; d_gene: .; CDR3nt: TGTGCAACCACAGGGTCGAACACCGGGGAGCTGTTTTTT; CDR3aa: CATTGSNTGELFF